This T cell receptor beta chain was sequenced during a study of blood T cell repertoires in COVID-19. Overall study: The study drew acute and convalescent COVID-19 samples from the United States, Italy and Spain. The cDNA or gDNA used as material had been derived from T cells, B-cell-depleted T cells, or PBMCs.

This CDR3 spans 15 amino acids. The junction had 6 bases not matched to a gene; V was cut back by 4 bases and J by 3 bases. Germline CDR1 reads SEHNR; CDR2 reads FQNEAQ (reference sequence). Libraries were prepared by immunoSEQ multiplex PCR; TCRdb keeps only in-frame clonotypes and omits some of them. The sample has about 250,000 clones; around 88% are singletons. This clone was seen just once. The gene calls are TRBV7-9 and TRBJ2-7; 10 bases match TRBD2. The TCR was taken from a man older than 75 with acute or convalescent COVID-19. The sample consisted of peripheral blood. This chain's CDR3 is CASSSSGSRVYEQYF. In DNA, the CDR3 is TGTGCCAGCAGCTCTAGCGGGAGCCGAGTCTACGAGCAGTACTTC.